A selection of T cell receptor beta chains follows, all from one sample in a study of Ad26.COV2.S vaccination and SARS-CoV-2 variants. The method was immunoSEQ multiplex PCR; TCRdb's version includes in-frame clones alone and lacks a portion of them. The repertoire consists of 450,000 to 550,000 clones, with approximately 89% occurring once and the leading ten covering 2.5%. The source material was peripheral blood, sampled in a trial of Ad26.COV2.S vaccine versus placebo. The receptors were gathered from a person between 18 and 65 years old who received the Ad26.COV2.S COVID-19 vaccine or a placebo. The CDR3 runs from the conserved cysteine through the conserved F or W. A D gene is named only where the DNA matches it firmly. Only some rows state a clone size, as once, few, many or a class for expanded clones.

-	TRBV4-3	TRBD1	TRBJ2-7	TGCGCCAGCAGCCAAGATTCGCAGGGGGCCTCGTCCGAGCAGTACTTC	CASSQDSQGASSEQYF
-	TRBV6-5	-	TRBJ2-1	TGTGCCAGCAGACGGGACTTGTACAATGAGCAGTTCTTC	CASRRDLYNEQFF
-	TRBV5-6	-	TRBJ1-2	TGTGCCAGCAGCTTGGTTGGGGGTAAAGTGAGCACCTTC	CASSLVGGKVSTF
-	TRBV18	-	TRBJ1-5	TGTGCCAGCTCCCGGCAGAGGGACGGCAATCAGCCCCAGCATTTT	CASSRQRDGNQPQHF
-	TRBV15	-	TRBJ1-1	TGTGCCACCAGCAGAGATAGGGGGACTGGGGAATTGGCTTTCTTT	CATSRDRGTGELAFF
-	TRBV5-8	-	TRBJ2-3	TGTGCCAGCAGTCGGACTCTAGCGCACCACACAGATACGCAGTATTTT	CASSRTLAHHTDTQYF
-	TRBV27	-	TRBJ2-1	TGTGCCAGCAGTTTTATCGGGGAAGGCTACAATGAGCAGTTCTTC	CASSFIGEGYNEQFF
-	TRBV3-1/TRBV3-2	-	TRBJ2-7	TGTGCCAGCAGCCACACAAAATTTCGACGGTACGAGCAGTACTTC	CASSHTKFRRYEQYF
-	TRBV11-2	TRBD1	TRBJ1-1	TGTGCCAGCAGCTTGGCCAGGGGGCCCACTGAAGCTTTCTTT	CASSLARGPTEAFF
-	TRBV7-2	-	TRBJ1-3	TGTGCCAGCAGCTCAAGCGGGGCGCCTGGAAACACCATATATTTT	CASSSSGAPGNTIYF
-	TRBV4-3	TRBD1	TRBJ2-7	TGCGCCAGCAGCCAAGTAATTTCAGGGGGCTCCTACGAGCAGTACTTC	CASSQVISGGSYEQYF
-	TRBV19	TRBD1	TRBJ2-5	TGTGCCAGTAGTAAATGGACAGGGAAAGAGACCCAGTACTTC	CASSKWTGKETQYF
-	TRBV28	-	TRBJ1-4	TGTGCCAGCAGTTCGGCAGCTACAACTAATGAAAAACTGTTTTTT	CASSSAATTNEKLFF
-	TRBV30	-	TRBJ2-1	TGTGCCTGGAGTGACGGAAGCTCCTACAATGAGCAGTTCTTC	CAWSDGSSYNEQFF
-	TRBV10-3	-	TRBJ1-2	TGTGCCATCAGTCCCGACCCTTATGGCTACACCTTC	CAISPDPYGYTF
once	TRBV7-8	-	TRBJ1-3	TGTGCCAGCAGCTTAGACAGGGACGGAAACACCATATATTTT	CASSLDRDGNTIYF
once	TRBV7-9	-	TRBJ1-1	TGTGCCAGCAGCTTCGGCAACAGGGTCACTGAAGCTTTCTTT	CASSFGNRVTEAFF
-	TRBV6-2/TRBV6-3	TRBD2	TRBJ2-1	TGTGCCAGCAGTTCCCGGGGATTAGCGGGCGGGGCTGAGCAGTTCTTC	CASSSRGLAGGAEQFF
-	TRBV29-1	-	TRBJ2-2	TGCAGCGTGGAAGGGGGGTTTGACGGGGAGCTGTTTTTT	CSVEGGFDGELFF
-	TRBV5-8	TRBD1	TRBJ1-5	TGTGCCAGCAGCTCCTTTGCCGGGACAGGCATTTATAGCAATCAGCCCCAGCATTTT	CASSSFAGTGIYSNQPQHF
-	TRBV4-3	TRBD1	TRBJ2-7	TGCGCCAGCAGCGTACGACAGGGTAGCTCCTACGAGCAGTACTTC	CASSVRQGSSYEQYF
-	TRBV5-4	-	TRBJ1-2	TGTGCCAGCAGCTTAGACCCGAATGTGGCCTATGGCTACACCTTC	CASSLDPNVAYGYTF
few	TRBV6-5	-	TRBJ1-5	TGTGCCAGCAGACGGAGTTGGAGCAATCAGCCCCAGCATTTT	CASRRSWSNQPQHF
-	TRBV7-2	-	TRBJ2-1	TGTGCCAGCAGCTTAGCGCGTACAGGGCTCCGGCAGTTCTTC	CASSLARTGLRQFF
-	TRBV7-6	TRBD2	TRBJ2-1	TGTGCCAGCAGCAAGACTAGCGGGAGGCCGAGCTCCTACAATGAGCAGTTCTTC	CASSKTSGRPSSYNEQFF
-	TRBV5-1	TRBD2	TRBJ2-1	TGCGCCAGCAGCCAGGGACTAGCGGGAATTGAGCAGTTCTTC	CASSQGLAGIEQFF
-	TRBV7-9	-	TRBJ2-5	TGTGCCAGCAGCACAGTAGCCATCGTAGGGACCCAGTACTTC	CASSTVAIVGTQYF
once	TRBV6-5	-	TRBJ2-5	TGTGCCAGCAGTTTCGGACCCGAGCAAGAGACCCAGTACTTC	CASSFGPEQETQYF
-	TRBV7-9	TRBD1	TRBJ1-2	TGTGCCAGCAGCTTCGACAGGGAATACTATGGCTACACCTTC	CASSFDREYYGYTF
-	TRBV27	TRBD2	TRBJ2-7	TGTGCCAGCAGTTCCTCCGGGACTACCTCCTACGAGCAGTACTTC	CASSSSGTTSYEQYF
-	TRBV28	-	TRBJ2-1	TGTGCCAGCAGTTTAGCCGGGGGCCGTGATGAGCAGTTCTTC	CASSLAGGRDEQFF
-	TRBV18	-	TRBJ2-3	TGTGCCAGCTCACCGTTGAGCGGCACAGATACGCAGTATTTT	CASSPLSGTDTQYF
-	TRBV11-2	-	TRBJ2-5	TGTGCCAGCTCGCGGGAAGAGACCCAGTACTTC	CASSREETQYF
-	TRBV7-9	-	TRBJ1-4	TGTGCCAGCAGCTTAGTCGCAGGGGTAGAAAAACTGTTTTTT	CASSLVAGVEKLFF
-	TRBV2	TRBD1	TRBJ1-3	TGTGCCAGCAGAGCTCAGGGACAGCTAATCATCTCTGGAAACACCATATATTTT	CASRAQGQLIISGNTIYF
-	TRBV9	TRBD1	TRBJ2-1	TGTGCCAGCAGCGCCGCCCCGGGACAGTTCAATGAGCAGTTCTTC	CASSAAPGQFNEQFF
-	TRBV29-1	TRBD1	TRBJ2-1	TGCAGCGTTGGATTCCTGGGACAGCCTCGTTACAATGAGCAGTTCTTC	CSVGFLGQPRYNEQFF
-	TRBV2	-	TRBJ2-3	TGTGCCAGCAGTGAATCAGCGGAAAACACAGATACGCAGTATTTT	CASSESAENTDTQYF
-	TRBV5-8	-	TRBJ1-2	TGTGCCAGCAGCGGCGGCTTCTTCTATGGCTACACCTTC	CASSGGFFYGYTF
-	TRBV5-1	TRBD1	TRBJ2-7	TGCGCCAGCAGCTCACAGGGGGCGCGCTACGAGCAGTACTTC	CASSSQGARYEQYF
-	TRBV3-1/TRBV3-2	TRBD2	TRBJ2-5	TGTGCCAGCAGCCAGACTCAAGGGACTAGCGGGTTCCAAGAGACCCAGTACTTC	CASSQTQGTSGFQETQYF
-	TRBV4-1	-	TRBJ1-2	TGCGCCAGCAGCCATTACGGGACGGCTGATGGCTACACCTTC	CASSHYGTADGYTF
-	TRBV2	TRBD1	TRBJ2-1	TGTGCCAGCAAAAGGGACAGGGGCTACAATGAGCAGTTCTTC	CASKRDRGYNEQFF
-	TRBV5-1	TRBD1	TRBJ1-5	TGCGCCAGCAGCTTGGGGACAGGGGCCTGGGAGCCCCAGCATTTT	CASSLGTGAWEPQHF
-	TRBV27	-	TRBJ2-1	TGTGCCAGCAGTTTATCGTCCATAAGCTCCTACAATGAGCAGTTCTTC	CASSLSSISSYNEQFF
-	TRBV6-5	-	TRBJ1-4	TGTGCCAGCAGTTATAGAGGGTTCACTAATGAAAAACTGTTTTTT	CASSYRGFTNEKLFF
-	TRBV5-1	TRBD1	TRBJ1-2	TGCGCCAGCAGCTTGGGGGACAGGAGTCTAGCCAACTATGGCTACACCTTC	CASSLGDRSLANYGYTF
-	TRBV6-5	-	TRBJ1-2	TGTGCCAGCACTTTTCGGGGGGAGGGTGGCTACACCTTC	CASTFRGEGGYTF
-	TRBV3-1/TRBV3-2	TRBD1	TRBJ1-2	TGTGCCAGCAGCCAAGTGGAGGGGGCCGTCTATGGCTACACCTTC	CASSQVEGAVYGYTF
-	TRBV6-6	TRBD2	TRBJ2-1	TGTGCCAGCAGACGAGGACTAGCGGGGGGCAATGAGCAGTTCTTC	CASRRGLAGGNEQFF
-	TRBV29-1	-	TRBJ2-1	TGCAGCGTTGACAGGGTTTTGGATGAGCAGTTCTTC	CSVDRVLDEQFF
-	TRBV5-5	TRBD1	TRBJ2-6	TGTGCCAGCAGCTTGATTCTACGGACAGGGGGTGACAACGTCCTGACTTTC	CASSLILRTGGDNVLTF
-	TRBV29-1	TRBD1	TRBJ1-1	TGCAGCACCTGGACAGGGTTTACTGAAGCTTTCTTT	CSTWTGFTEAFF
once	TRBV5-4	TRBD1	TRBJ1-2	TGTGCCAGCAGCCATCCCGGAGGGGGCGCGGGACGAGCTAACTATGGCTACACCTTC	CASSHPGGGAGRANYGYTF